This is a list of T cell receptor beta chains from one sample in a study of somatic mutations in cytotoxic T cells in rheumatoid arthritis. Assay used: immunoSEQ multiplex PCR; TCRdb lists only in-frame clones, some missing. The repertoire holds under 15,000 clones, with more than 75% as singletons. The sequenced sample was CD8+ T cells sorted from blood. The receptors originated from a middle-aged man in good health. Each CDR3 is given with its conserved first and last residue. Fields, in order: V gene, D gene, CDR3 length, J gene, clone size, CDR3 DNA, CDR3 protein. A D gene is named only where the DNA matches it firmly. Where a row states a size, it is once, few, many or the class of an expanded clone; other rows omit it.

v_gene: TRBV13
d_gene: -
len: 14
j_gene: TRBJ1-5
abundance: few
CDR3nt: TGTGCCAGCAGCTTAGAGGGGTCCAATCAGCCCCAGCATTTT
CDR3aa: CASSLEGSNQPQHF

v_gene: TRBV7-3
d_gene: -
len: 12
j_gene: TRBJ2-1
abundance: -
CDR3nt: TGTGCCAGCAGCTTAGGTAAAAATGAGCAGTTCTTC
CDR3aa: CASSLGKNEQFF

v_gene: TRBV27
d_gene: -
len: 11
j_gene: TRBJ1-2
abundance: few
CDR3nt: TGTGCCAGCGGGGGGTGGGGAGGCTACACCTTC
CDR3aa: CASGGWGGYTF

v_gene: TRBV4-2
d_gene: TRBD1
len: 17
j_gene: TRBJ1-5
abundance: -
CDR3nt: TGTGCCAGCAGCCAAGATAGAGCGGGGACAGGGGGCAAGGCCCAGCATTTT
CDR3aa: CASSQDRAGTGGKAQHF

v_gene: TRBV11-2
d_gene: -
len: 17
j_gene: TRBJ1-2
abundance: -
CDR3nt: TGTGCCAGCAGCTTAGACTACCCGGGGGGCAGGGTTTATGGCTACACCTTC
CDR3aa: CASSLDYPGGRVYGYTF

v_gene: TRBV19
d_gene: -
len: 15
j_gene: TRBJ2-1
abundance: -
CDR3nt: TGTGCCAGTAGTATAAACCGGGACATTTACAATGAGCAGTTCTTC
CDR3aa: CASSINRDIYNEQFF

v_gene: TRBV14
d_gene: -
len: 16
j_gene: TRBJ1-4
abundance: -
CDR3nt: TGTGCCAGCAGCCGTGCCCTCTATAGGCAAAGTGAAAAACTGTTTTTT
CDR3aa: CASSRALYRQSEKLFF

v_gene: TRBV5-1
d_gene: TRBD2
len: 17
j_gene: TRBJ2-5
abundance: -
CDR3nt: TGCGCCAGCAGCTTGGAAGGACTAGCGGGAGATTTGGAGACCCAGTACTTC
CDR3aa: CASSLEGLAGDLETQYF

v_gene: TRBV30
d_gene: TRBD2
len: 13
j_gene: TRBJ2-7
abundance: -
CDR3nt: TGTGCCTGCCGTGCTAGCGGGGGCTACGAGCAGTACTTC
CDR3aa: CACRASGGYEQYF

v_gene: TRBV9
d_gene: -
len: 14
j_gene: TRBJ1-3
abundance: -
CDR3nt: TGTGCCAGCAGCGTCGGGGACTCTGGAAACACCATATATTTT
CDR3aa: CASSVGDSGNTIYF

v_gene: TRBV29-1
d_gene: -
len: 11
j_gene: TRBJ1-1
abundance: few
CDR3nt: TGCAGCGTTGGAGTAAACACTGAAGCTTTCTTT
CDR3aa: CSVGVNTEAFF

v_gene: TRBV27
d_gene: TRBD2
len: 19
j_gene: TRBJ2-1
abundance: -
CDR3nt: TGTGCCAGCAGTATGACAGGTGTACTAGCGGGGGGGTTATACAATGAGCAGTTCTTC
CDR3aa: CASSMTGVLAGGLYNEQFF

v_gene: TRBV5-3
d_gene: TRBD1
len: 16
j_gene: TRBJ1-2
abundance: -
CDR3nt: TGTGCCAGAAGCTTTGAGCGGGACAGTCCCAACTATGGCTACACCTTC
CDR3aa: CARSFERDSPNYGYTF

v_gene: TRBV9
d_gene: -
len: 14
j_gene: TRBJ2-7
abundance: once
CDR3nt: TGTGCCAGCAGCGTAGGGGGGTTCTCCTACGAGCAGTACTTC
CDR3aa: CASSVGGFSYEQYF

v_gene: TRBV27
d_gene: -
len: 13
j_gene: TRBJ1-2
abundance: -
CDR3nt: TGTGCCAGCATGACTCCTGGGCGCTATGGCTACACCTTC
CDR3aa: CASMTPGRYGYTF

v_gene: TRBV7-8
d_gene: -
len: 11
j_gene: TRBJ2-1
abundance: -
CDR3nt: TGTGCCAGCAGCTTGATTAGTGAGCAGTTCTTC
CDR3aa: CASSLISEQFF

v_gene: TRBV7-9
d_gene: -
len: 15
j_gene: TRBJ1-5
abundance: -
CDR3nt: TGTGCCAGCAGCTCTGGACATTTTAGCAATCAGCCCCAGCATTTT
CDR3aa: CASSSGHFSNQPQHF

v_gene: TRBV5-1
d_gene: TRBD1
len: 13
j_gene: TRBJ1-2
abundance: -
CDR3nt: TGCGCCAGCAGCCCGCAGGGGGAGGAAGTCTACACCTTC
CDR3aa: CASSPQGEEVYTF

v_gene: TRBV2
d_gene: -
len: 15
j_gene: TRBJ2-1
abundance: -
CDR3nt: TGTGCCAGCAGTGAGACCCTGAGCTCCTACAATGAGCAGTTCTTC
CDR3aa: CASSETLSSYNEQFF

v_gene: TRBV15
d_gene: TRBD2
len: 18
j_gene: TRBJ2-3
abundance: -
CDR3nt: TGTGCCACCAGCATTGGCGCTAGCGGGGGGCCTAGCACAGATACGCAGTATTTT
CDR3aa: CATSIGASGGPSTDTQYF

v_gene: TRBV27
d_gene: -
len: 12
j_gene: TRBJ2-7
abundance: -
CDR3nt: TGTGCCAGCAGCCCGGGTGGATACGAGCAGTACTTC
CDR3aa: CASSPGGYEQYF

v_gene: TRBV19
d_gene: TRBD1
len: 15
j_gene: TRBJ2-7
abundance: -
CDR3nt: TGTGCCAGTAGTATAGCTGGGACAGACTCCTACGAGCAGTACTTC
CDR3aa: CASSIAGTDSYEQYF

v_gene: TRBV19
d_gene: TRBD1
len: 14
j_gene: TRBJ1-5
abundance: once
CDR3nt: TGTGCCAGTAGTTACAGGGGGCCGCGACAGCCCCAGCATTTT
CDR3aa: CASSYRGPRQPQHF

v_gene: TRBV7-9
d_gene: TRBD2
len: 16
j_gene: TRBJ2-7
abundance: -
CDR3nt: TGTGCCAGCAGCTTAGGGACTAGCGGGATAGGGTACGAGCAGTACTTC
CDR3aa: CASSLGTSGIGYEQYF

v_gene: TRBV6-4
d_gene: -
len: 14
j_gene: TRBJ2-2
abundance: -
CDR3nt: TGTGCCAGCAGTGACTCACAGAACACCGGGGAGCTGTTTTTT
CDR3aa: CASSDSQNTGELFF

v_gene: TRBV4-1
d_gene: TRBD2
len: 15
j_gene: TRBJ2-1
abundance: -
CDR3nt: TGCGCCAGCAGCCAACTAGCGGGGCCCTACAATGAGCAGTTCTTC
CDR3aa: CASSQLAGPYNEQFF

v_gene: TRBV5-5
d_gene: -
len: 14
j_gene: TRBJ1-1
abundance: -
CDR3nt: TGTGCCAGCAGCTTGGAGCAGAGGGACACTGAAGCTTTCTTT
CDR3aa: CASSLEQRDTEAFF

v_gene: TRBV15
d_gene: -
len: 16
j_gene: TRBJ2-1
abundance: few
CDR3nt: TGTGCCACCAGTCAAACGTCTGGAGGCTCCTACAATGAGCAGTTCTTC
CDR3aa: CATSQTSGGSYNEQFF

v_gene: TRBV6-5
d_gene: -
len: 12
j_gene: TRBJ1-2
abundance: -
CDR3nt: TGTGCCAGCAGTTCCGGGATCTATGGCTACACCTTC
CDR3aa: CASSSGIYGYTF

v_gene: TRBV6-1
d_gene: -
len: 14
j_gene: TRBJ2-5
abundance: few
CDR3nt: TGTGCCAGCAGTGAAGGGGGCGACCAAGAGACCCAGTACTTC
CDR3aa: CASSEGGDQETQYF

v_gene: TRBV5-5
d_gene: -
len: 14
j_gene: TRBJ1-1
abundance: large
CDR3nt: TGTGCCAGCAGCTTGGGGGCAGAAAACACTGAAGCTTTCTTT
CDR3aa: CASSLGAENTEAFF

v_gene: TRBV7-9
d_gene: -
len: 13
j_gene: TRBJ1-1
abundance: -
CDR3nt: TGTGCCAGCAGCTTCCCCGGGAACACTGAAGCTTTCTTT
CDR3aa: CASSFPGNTEAFF

v_gene: TRBV5-4
d_gene: -
len: 16
j_gene: TRBJ2-5
abundance: -
CDR3nt: TGTGCCAGCAGCGAGCCGGGACTGGAGTCCGGGGGGACCCAGTACTTC
CDR3aa: CASSEPGLESGGTQYF

v_gene: TRBV11-3
d_gene: TRBD1
len: 18
j_gene: TRBJ1-4
abundance: few
CDR3nt: TGTGCCAGCAGCTTTTTACAGGGGGAAATAGGAACTAATGAAAAACTGTTTTTT
CDR3aa: CASSFLQGEIGTNEKLFF

v_gene: TRBV19
d_gene: TRBD1
len: 15
j_gene: TRBJ1-1
abundance: -
CDR3nt: TGTGCCAGTAGTAAGGGACAGGGGGTGAACACTGAAGCTTTCTTT
CDR3aa: CASSKGQGVNTEAFF

v_gene: TRBV6-5
d_gene: -
len: 13
j_gene: TRBJ1-2
abundance: few
CDR3nt: TGTGCCAGCAGCCCGGGGGTTATGGATGGCTACACCTTC
CDR3aa: CASSPGVMDGYTF

v_gene: TRBV9
d_gene: TRBD2
len: 12
j_gene: TRBJ2-1
abundance: -
CDR3nt: TGTGCCAGCAGCGTTAGCGGGGAGGAGCAGTTCTTC
CDR3aa: CASSVSGEEQFF

v_gene: TRBV28
d_gene: -
len: 13
j_gene: TRBJ2-1
abundance: -
CDR3nt: TGTGCCAGCAGTTTATCCACAGGGAATGAGCAGTTCTTC
CDR3aa: CASSLSTGNEQFF

v_gene: TRBV28
d_gene: TRBD1
len: 13
j_gene: TRBJ1-1
abundance: -
CDR3nt: TGTGCCAGCAGTTTCCGGGGACAGATTGAAGCTTTCTTT
CDR3aa: CASSFRGQIEAFF